One and the same sample provided the 26 T cell receptor beta chains below, sequenced in a study of glioma-infiltrating T cells after dendritic cell vaccination. Libraries were prepared by immunoSEQ multiplex PCR; TCRdb keeps only in-frame clonotypes and omits some of them. The table has over 55,000 clones, 80% to 85% seen once; the top ten hold roughly 7.9%. The starting material was blood, obtained before dendritic cell vaccination. These receptors all stem from a human donor with glioblastoma.

This rearrangement joins TRBV5-6 to TRBJ1-1, with TRBD1 matching over 7 bases. Germline-derived CDR1 and CDR2 are SGHDT and YYEEEE. V was clipped by 5 bases and J by 2 bases; unmatched bases: 6. This CDR3 contains 14 residues. The CDR3 DNA is TGTGCCAGCAGGATCGGGACAGAAAACACTGAAGCTTTCTTT. This sequence encodes CASRIGTENTEAFF.

This sequence joins TRBV6-6 and TRBJ1-1; 7 bases are shared with TRBD1. The CDR3 is 12 amino acids. The V gene end was trimmed by 10 bases and the J gene end by 3 bases; junction bases not matched to a gene: 5. CDR1 and CDR2 (germline): MNHNY, SVGAGI (reference sequence). In DNA, the CDR3 is TGTGCCACCCATGACAGGGACACTGAAGCTTTCTTT. Translation gives CATHDRDTEAFF.

The chain links TRBV6-5 to TRBJ1-6; D gene uncertain. The CDR3 is 14 residues long. Per the germline V gene, CDR1 is MNHEY and CDR2 is SVGAGI. V was pared by 4 bases and J by 5 bases, with 9 bases between. In DNA form, the CDR3 reads TGTGCCAGCAGTTCTCTATCGGATAATTCACCCCTCCACTTT. Its translation is CASSSLSDNSPLHF.

The chain uses TRBV29-1 and TRBJ2-1, with D possibly TRBD2 on 5 matching bases. V gave up 2 bases and J gave up 8 bases, with 10 bases separating them. This CDR3 contains 12 residues. Germline V lookup: CDR1 SQVTM, CDR2 ANQGSEA. This CDR3 reads CSVERGFDEQFF. Here the CDR3 DNA reads TGCAGCGTTGAACGAGGGTTTGATGAGCAGTTCTTC.

The V gene is TRBV7-2, the J gene TRBJ2-1, with D possibly TRBD2 on 6 matching bases. The CDR3 is 14 residues long. V lost 4 bases to trimming and J lost 4 bases, with 11 bases between them. Germline CDR1 and CDR2: SGHTA and FQGNSA. The CDR3: CASSSPGGYNEQFF. CDR3 DNA: TGTGCCAGCAGCTCCCCTGGGGGGTACAATGAGCAGTTCTTC.

This chain links TRBV7-2 with TRBJ2-3; D call uncertain. The CDR3 is 15 residues long. The V end lost 7 bases, the J end lost 0 bases, and 14 bases lay between the germline ends. CDR1 and CDR2 from the germline V gene are SGHTA and FQGNSA. The CDR3 bases are TGTGCCAGCAATCTATCCCCATCTAGCACAGATACGCAGTATTTT. It translates to CASNLSPSSTDTQYF.

J is TRBJ2-2 and V is TRBV12-5; 7 bases map to TRBD1. There are 16 residues in the CDR3. Germline V gives CDR1 LGHNT, CDR2 FRNRAP. The ends lost 5 bases at V and 2 bases at J; junction bases unmatched: 8. The CDR3 nucleotides read TGTGCTAGTGGTACGCCGGGACAGACTAACACCGGGGAGCTGTTTTTT. It specifies CASGTPGQTNTGELFF.

The gene calls are TRBV14 and TRBJ2-7, with D unclear. CDR1 and CDR2 (germline): SGHDN, FVKESK. CDR3 size: 13 residues. The germline V and J ends were trimmed by 1 base and 4 bases, with 8 bases remaining between them. CDR3 sequence: CASSQGHFYEQYF. The CDR3 coding sequence is TGTGCCAGCAGCCAAGGTCACTTTTACGAGCAGTACTTC.

The chain couples TRBV15 to TRBJ1-4, with D unresolved. Germline values: CDR1 LNHNV, CDR2 YYDKDF (reference sequence). Trimming pared 1 base from V and 3 bases from J, leaving 12 bases between. This CDR3 contains 16 residues. CDR3 region: CATSRVSGRANEKLFF. For the CDR3, the DNA is TGTGCCACCAGCAGAGTCTCTGGGCGCGCTAATGAAAAACTGTTTTTT.

The chain recombines TRBV18 with TRBJ2-1; 8 nucleotides match TRBD1. This CDR3 has 16 amino acids. Germline V gene data show CDR1 as KGHSH and CDR2 as LQKENI. Trimming took 0 bases from V and 4 from J; bases not matched to a gene: 5. The DNA of the CDR3 is TGTGCCAGCTCACCACCGCGGCAGGGGGCTTACAATGAGCAGTTCTTC. Encoded protein: CASSPPRQGAYNEQFF.

V gene TRBV7-9 combines with J gene TRBJ1-2; 10 bases line up with TRBD1. Germline loops: CDR1 SEHNR, CDR2 FQNEAQ (reference sequence). The CDR3 has 16 residues. V was pared by 3 bases and J by 6 bases, with 10 bases of the junction left unmatched. CDR3 residues: CASSLDRGFTEDGYTF. Here the CDR3 DNA reads TGTGCCAGCAGCTTGGACAGGGGGTTTACCGAAGATGGCTACACCTTC. The full variable domain, rest sourced from reference TRBV7-9 and TRBJ1-2, is DTGVSQNPRHKITKRGQNVTFRCDPISEHNRLYWYRQTLGQGPEFLTYFQNEAQLEKSRLLSDRFSAERPKGSFSTLEIQRTEQGDSAMYLCASSLDRGFTEDGYTFGSGTRLTVV.

This clone was picked up a small number of times. The chain is built from TRBV18 and TRBJ2-1, with a tentative D call TRBD2 (5 bases). CDR3 length equals 15 residues. V was shortened by 6 bases and J by 1 base, with 13 bases between the two germline ends. Germline CDR1 reads KGHSH; CDR2 reads LQKENI. The CDR3 nucleotides are TGTGCCAGCTCGACCAGGAGGTTGTCCTACAATGAGCAGTTCTTC. It specifies CASSTRRLSYNEQFF.

This chain links TRBV18 with TRBJ2-5, with D perhaps TRBD2 (5 bases). Germline-derived CDR1 and CDR2 are KGHSH and LQKENI. Trimming cost V 3 bases and J 5 bases, with 19 bases left between them. This CDR3 is built from 16 residues. The CDR3 loop reads CASSPTKDLVGETQYF. CDR3 bases: TGTGCCAGCTCACCTACCAAGGACTTGGTCGGGGAGACCCAGTACTTC.

The chain couples TRBV5-1 to TRBJ2-1, with TRBD1 identical over 8 bases. Germline V CDR1 and CDR2: SGHRS, YFSETQ. The CDR3 has 14 amino acids. After removal of 4 bases from V and 7 bases from J, the junction contained 7 bases not matched to a gene. CDR3 bases: TGCGCCAGCAGCCCGGGACAGGTGGGGAATGAGCAGTTCTTC. This codes for CASSPGQVGNEQFF. The entire variable domain, with the rest obtained from reference TRBV5-1 and TRBJ2-1, is as follows: KAGVTQTPRYLIKTRGQQVTLSCSPISGHRSVSWYQQTPGQGLQFLFEYFSETQRNKGNFPGRFSGRQFSNSRSEMNVSTLELGDSALYLCASSPGQVGNEQFFGPGTRLTVL.

The chain links TRBV7-2 to TRBJ2-1, with 10 bases matching TRBD2. CDR1 is SGHTA and CDR2 is FQGNSA in the germline V gene. J lost 8 bases, V lost 0 bases, and 10 bases had no gene match. This CDR3 spans 17 amino acids. The CDR3 spells CASSLAPASGGMDEQFF. In DNA, the CDR3 is TGTGCCAGCAGCTTAGCGCCGGCTAGCGGGGGTATGGATGAGCAGTTCTTC.

The rearrangement uses TRBV7-9 and TRBJ2-1; TRBD1 matches at 9 bases. J gave up 7 bases and V 4 bases, and 8 bases lay outside the gene matches. Germline lookup yields CDR1 SEHNR and CDR2 FQNEAQ (reference sequence). The CDR3 extends over 15 amino acids. This chain's CDR3 is CASSWDRAVVNEQFF. The CDR3 DNA is TGTGCCAGCAGCTGGGACAGGGCGGTGGTAAATGAGCAGTTCTTC.

The V and J genes are TRBV15 and TRBJ2-5, with 7 nucleotides matching TRBD1. The CDR3 totals 15 residues. Germline V CDR1 and CDR2: LNHNV, YYDKDF (reference sequence). The junction had 6 bases not matched to a gene; V was cut back by 0 bases and J by 5 bases. Written as DNA, the CDR3 is TGTGCCACCAGCAGAGAGTCAACAGGGGAGGAGACCCAGTACTTC. The encoded protein is CATSRESTGEETQYF.

The chain links TRBV4-1 to TRBJ1-4; TRBD1 matches 9 bases. The germline V gene encodes CDR1 MGHRA and CDR2 YSYEKL. CDR3 length: 15 amino acids. Trimming removed 5 bases from V and 7 bases from J; junction bases left unmatched: 8. The CDR3 region is CASSTRQGETEKLFF. DNA of the CDR3: TGCGCCAGCAGCACCCGACAGGGGGAAACTGAAAAACTGTTTTTT.

CDR3 protein: CASSLAGLNSPLHF. The DNA for the CDR3 is TGTGCCAGCAGCTTAGCGGGACTTAATTCACCCCTCCACTTT. The rearrangement links TRBV7-9 to TRBJ1-6; D is possibly TRBD1 (5 bases). The CDR3 runs 14 residues. V dropped 0 bases and J dropped 6 bases, with 6 bases sitting between them. Germline V CDR1 and CDR2: SEHNR, FQNEAQ (reference sequence).

The V gene is TRBV10-3, the J gene TRBJ1-2; D may be TRBD1 (5 bases). CDR1 is ENHRY and CDR2 is SYGVKD in the germline V gene. The CDR3 is 12 amino acids. V was clipped by 11 bases and J by 2 bases, with 12 bases between them. CDR3 nucleotide sequence: TGTGCCGGGGGGGAGTCCAACTATGGCTACACCTTC. This codes for CAGGESNYGYTF.

The chain carries TRBV6-5 and TRBJ2-7; weak D call: TRBD2 (5 bases). This CDR3 contains 15 residues. V dropped 5 bases and J dropped 1 base, with 15 bases sitting between them. Germline values: CDR1 MNHEY, CDR2 SVGAGI. The DNA for the CDR3 is TGTGCCAGCAGTGGGGTAAGCGGTGAATCCTACGAGCAGTACTTC. The encoded protein is CASSGVSGESYEQYF.

The chain uses TRBV27 and TRBJ2-1, with 8 bases that match TRBD1. Germline CDR1 MNHEY, CDR2 SMNVEV (reference sequence). After removal of 6 bases from V and 11 bases from J, the junction contained 9 bases not matched to a gene. This CDR3 has 13 residues. CDR3 sequence (DNA): TGTGCCAGCAGCACACCAGGGGGCGAGAAGCAGTTCTTC. Translation gives CASSTPGGEKQFF.

V and J are TRBV19 and TRBJ1-1; weak D call: TRBD1 (6 bases). Germline V CDR1 and CDR2: LNHDA, SQIVND (reference sequence). The CDR3 consists of 15 residues. Trimming shortened V by 4 bases and J by 1 base, and 13 bases separated the two germline ends. The CDR3 region is CASSTDTGTNTEAFF. The CDR3 DNA sequence: TGTGCCAGTAGTACGGATACAGGGACGAACACTGAAGCTTTCTTT.

The V and J genes are TRBV7-3 and TRBJ2-6, with D tentatively TRBD1 (6 bases). The CDR3 runs 16 residues. V lost 6 bases, J lost 4 bases, and 16 bases lay in between. CDR1 is SGHTA, CDR2 FQGTGA, per germline. This CDR3 is CASSSFGQLGANVLTF. The CDR3 coding sequence is TGTGCCAGCAGTTCCTTCGGACAGCTCGGGGCCAACGTCCTGACTTTC.

This chain links TRBV6-1 with TRBJ2-1; 8 bases agree with TRBD2. Trimming cost V 1 base and J 10 bases; bases outside gene matches: 9. Germline V gene sequence: CDR1 MNHNS, CDR2 SASEGT. This CDR3 spans 15 amino acids. CDR3 coding DNA: TGTGCCAGCAGTGAAGGGGTCGGGGGGGCCGGAGAGCAGTTCTTC. Its protein is CASSEGVGGAGEQFF.

V is TRBV2 and J is TRBJ2-5; possible D gene TRBD1, 6 bases. The CDR3 is 14 residues long. Germline CDR1 is SNHLY and CDR2 is FYNNEI. Trimming cost V 6 bases and J 0 bases, with 11 bases left between them. CDR3 in amino acids: CASRWYRDQETQYF. The DNA for the CDR3 is TGTGCCAGCAGGTGGTACAGGGACCAAGAGACCCAGTACTTC.